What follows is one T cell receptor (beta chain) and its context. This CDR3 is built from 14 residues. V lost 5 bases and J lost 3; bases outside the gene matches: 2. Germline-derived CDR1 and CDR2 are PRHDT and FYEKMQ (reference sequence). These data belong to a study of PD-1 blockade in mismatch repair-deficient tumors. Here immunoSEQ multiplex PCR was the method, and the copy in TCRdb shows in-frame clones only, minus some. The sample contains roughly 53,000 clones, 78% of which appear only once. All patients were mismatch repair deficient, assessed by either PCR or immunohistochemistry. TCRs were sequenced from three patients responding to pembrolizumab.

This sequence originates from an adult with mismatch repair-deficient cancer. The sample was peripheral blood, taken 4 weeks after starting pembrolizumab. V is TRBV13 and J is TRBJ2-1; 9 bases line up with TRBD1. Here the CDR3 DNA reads TGTGCCAGCAGCGGGGACAGGGACTACAATGAGCAGTTCTTC. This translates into CASSGDRDYNEQFF.